One sample yielded the 4 T cell receptor beta chains listed below, sequenced in a study of T cell responses to AZD1222 COVID-19 vaccine. Sequenced by immunoSEQ multiplex PCR; TCRdb stores in-frame clones only, minus some. The table lists 150,000 to 200,000 clones, 90% to 95% of them singletons. The specimen comprised peripheral blood, sampled on day 0 of AZD1222 vaccination. All receptors derive from an adult in good health.

The chain uses TRBV29-1 and TRBJ2-1, with D possibly called TRBD1 or TRBD2 (5 bases each). This CDR3 has 13 residues. Per germline, CDR1 SQVTM and CDR2 ANQGSEA. V was cut by 7 bases and J by 6 bases, with 16 bases left in between. The DNA of the CDR3 is TGCAGCGGGGGGTCATTAGGAGGCAATGAGCAGTTCTTC. The encoded protein is CSGGSLGGNEQFF.

This chain uses TRBV4-3 with TRBJ2-1, with 9 bases that match TRBD1. CDR1 and CDR2 (germline): LGHNA, YSLEER. The CDR3 consists of 15 residues. Unmatched junction bases numbered 5, after V lost 4 bases and J lost 4 bases. The CDR3 protein is CASSPGTGWYNEQFF. The CDR3 DNA follows: TGCGCCAGCAGCCCAGGGACAGGGTGGTACAATGAGCAGTTCTTC.

The J gene is TRBJ1-1, the V gene TRBV11-3; D unclear. The CDR3 runs to 14 residues. Germline assignment: CDR1 SGHNT and CDR2 YENEEA. With 7 bases removed from V and 0 bases from J, the gap between germline ends came to 12 bases. CDR3 in DNA: TGTGCCAGCAAGACACAGAGCATGAACACTGAAGCTTTCTTT. It is translated as CASKTQSMNTEAFF.

This clone was found once. CDR3 DNA sequence: TGTGCCAGCAGCAAACAGGCCCACTCTGGAAACACCATATATTTT. Translation gives CASSKQAHSGNTIYF. The rearrangement joins TRBV9 to TRBJ1-3, with a tentative D call TRBD1 (5 bases). V lost 4 bases and J 0 bases, leaving 11 bases between the germline ends. There are 15 residues in the CDR3. Germline CDR1 SGDLS, CDR2 YYNGEE.